This T cell receptor (beta chain) was documented in a study of blood T cell repertoires in COVID-19. About the research overall: Nucleic acid was either cDNA or gDNA, and it came from T cells, B-cell-depleted T cells, or PBMCs.

Authors' data handling: Reference gene primer amplification in the assay estimated nucleated cell counts. Measured with immunoSEQ multiplex PCR; TCRdb has only the in-frame clones, and not every one. V and J calls and clone size are given by that table; D and trimming were obtained from the DNA. The table lists over 300,000 clones, approximately 85% of them singletons. The study drew participants aged about 18 to 89 years from about two dozen US areas. The CDR3 spans 15 residues. The V segment lost 5 bases and the J segment 0 bases; nucleotides outside the gene matches: 5. Germline assignment: CDR1 SGHNT and CDR2 YENEEA.

The sequenced sample consisted of PBMCs or T cells enriched from blood (not recorded which). The TCR comes from a man younger than 45 who had recovered from COVID-19. This rearrangement joins TRBV11-3 to TRBJ1-2, with 8 bases aligning to TRBD1. The CDR3 DNA follows: TGTGCCAGCAGCCGACAGGGGAACGCTAACTATGGCTACACCTTC. Amino acids: CASSRQGNANYGYTF. The full variable domain, its missing parts supplied by reference TRBV11-3 and TRBJ1-2, is EAGVVQSPRYKIIEKKQPVAFWCNPISGHNTLYWYLQNLGQGPELLIRYENEEAVDDSQLPKDRFSAERLKGVDSTLKIQPAELGDSAVYLCASSRQGNANYGYTFGSGTRLTVV.